The rows below give T cell receptor beta chains drawn from one sample of a study of T cell changes during pregnancy in multiple sclerosis. The assay was immunoSEQ multiplex PCR, and TCRdb's table has in-frame clones only and misses some. The sample has 25,000 to 35,000 clones, roughly 89% seen once; the top ten hold 0.45% to 0.6%. This material consisted of CD4+ T cells from peripheral blood mononuclear cells, taken in the third trimester of pregnancy. These receptors originate from a female donor in good health, enrolled as a control in a pregnancy study. Each CDR3 is given with its conserved first and last residue. Fields, in order: D gene, V gene, clone size, J gene, CDR3 DNA, CDR3 protein. The D gene is left open where the match is weak. Only some rows state a clone size, as once, few, many or a class for expanded clones.

>TRBD2|TRBV6-5|NA|TRBJ2-1
TGTGCCAGCAGGAGGCTAGCGGTGTACAATGAGCAGTTCTTC
CASRRLAVYNEQFF
>TRBD2|TRBV7-2|NA|TRBJ2-5
TGTGCCAGCAGCTTAGTTAGCGGGGGGATCCGGGAGACCCAGTACTTC
CASSLVSGGIRETQYF
>TRBD2|TRBV19|NA|TRBJ2-3
TGTGCCAGTAGTATAGCCCACCCCGGGACTAGCGGGAGGGCCTCTGTCTTGGATACGCAGTATTTT
CASSIAHPGTSGRASVLDTQYF
>NA|TRBV6-5|NA|TRBJ1-2
TGTGCCAGCAACTCCCACCGAGAATCCTATGGCTACACCTTC
CASNSHRESYGYTF
>TRBD2|TRBV30|NA|TRBJ2-3
TGTGCCTGGAGTAGCTACGGGGGGGCCTCAGATACGCAGTATTTT
CAWSSYGGASDTQYF
>NA|TRBV15|NA|TRBJ2-7
TGTGCCACCAGCAGGGACCTCGACTACGAGCAGTACTTC
CATSRDLDYEQYF
>TRBD1|TRBV12-5|once|TRBJ2-7
TGTGCTAGTGGTCCCGGGACAGCGGCCCGGCAGTACTTC
CASGPGTAARQYF
>TRBD1|TRBV6-5|NA|TRBJ1-2
TGTGCCAGCAGTTACCGGACAGGGCTTGACTACACCTTC
CASSYRTGLDYTF
>TRBD2|TRBV27|NA|TRBJ2-7
TGTGCCAGCAGACTAAATCCGGGACTAGCGTACCACGAGCAGTACTTC
CASRLNPGLAYHEQYF
>TRBD1|TRBV7-2|once|TRBJ1-3
TGTGCCAGCAGCTTAGAAGCAGGGGGCAGAAACACCATATATTTT
CASSLEAGGRNTIYF
>NA|TRBV6-6|NA|TRBJ1-6
TGTGCCAGCAGTTACGACGGGCCCAGGGTACCCCTCCACTTT
CASSYDGPRVPLHF
>NA|TRBV14|NA|TRBJ1-6
TGTGCCAGCAGCGTCAACCAGGGCTCTAATTCACCCCTCCACTTT
CASSVNQGSNSPLHF
>NA|TRBV18|NA|TRBJ2-5
TGTGCCAGCTCACCCACGGAAGAGACCCAGTACTTC
CASSPTEETQYF
>TRBD2|TRBV7-2|NA|TRBJ2-4
TGTGCCAGCAGCCTTTGGACTAGCGGGGGCCTAAACATTCAGTACTTC
CASSLWTSGGLNIQYF
>TRBD2|TRBV29-1|NA|TRBJ2-5
TGCAGCGCTGGCGGGAGGACTTGGAGAGCAGAGACCCAGTACTTC
CSAGGRTWRAETQYF
>NA|TRBV7-6|NA|TRBJ2-5
TGTGCCAGCAGCTCGGGTGTTGAGACCCAGTACTTC
CASSSGVETQYF
>NA|TRBV5-4|NA|TRBJ1-2
TGTGCCAGCAGCCCCAGGGGAGAGGCTAACTATGGCTACACCTTC
CASSPRGEANYGYTF
>NA|TRBV6-1|NA|TRBJ1-4
TGTGCCAGCAGTGAAGCTACGGGTTTGAAAAAACTGTTTTTT
CASSEATGLKKLFF
>TRBD1|TRBV15|NA|TRBJ1-1
TGTGCCACCAGCCGACAGGGGGCGGGGACTGAAGCTTTCTTT
CATSRQGAGTEAFF
>TRBD1|TRBV10-3|NA|TRBJ1-2
TGTGCCATCAGGTATCAGGGGGTGGACTATGGCTACACCTTC
CAIRYQGVDYGYTF
>NA|TRBV7-2|NA|TRBJ1-1
TGTGCCAGCAGCAAACTAAACACTGAAGCTTTCTTT
CASSKLNTEAFF
>TRBD1|TRBV4-3|once|TRBJ1-3
TGCGCCAGCAGCCAAGATCTTAGGGCAGGGGGTGGAAACACCATATATTTT
CASSQDLRAGGGNTIYF
>NA|TRBV2|NA|TRBJ2-7
TGTGCCAGCAGGCTGGACAAGACCTACGAGCAGTACTTC
CASRLDKTYEQYF
>NA|TRBV5-6|NA|TRBJ1-1
TGTGCCAGCAGCTTCAGGCGGGTTGTGAACACTGAAGCTTTCTTT
CASSFRRVVNTEAFF
>TRBD2|TRBV9|few|TRBJ2-1
TGTGCCAGCAGCGCTAGCGGGAGCTACAATGAGCAGTTCTTC
CASSASGSYNEQFF
>TRBD1|TRBV13|NA|TRBJ1-5
TGTGCCAGCAGCCGCACGGGACAGAGCAATCAGCCCCAGCATTTT
CASSRTGQSNQPQHF
>NA|TRBV28|NA|TRBJ1-2
TGTGCCAGCAGTTTATCCGGCAGGGATTCCTATGGCTACACCTTC
CASSLSGRDSYGYTF
>NA|TRBV28|NA|TRBJ1-1
TGTGCCAGCAGGGTTCAGGGGAACACTGAAGCTTTCTTT
CASRVQGNTEAFF